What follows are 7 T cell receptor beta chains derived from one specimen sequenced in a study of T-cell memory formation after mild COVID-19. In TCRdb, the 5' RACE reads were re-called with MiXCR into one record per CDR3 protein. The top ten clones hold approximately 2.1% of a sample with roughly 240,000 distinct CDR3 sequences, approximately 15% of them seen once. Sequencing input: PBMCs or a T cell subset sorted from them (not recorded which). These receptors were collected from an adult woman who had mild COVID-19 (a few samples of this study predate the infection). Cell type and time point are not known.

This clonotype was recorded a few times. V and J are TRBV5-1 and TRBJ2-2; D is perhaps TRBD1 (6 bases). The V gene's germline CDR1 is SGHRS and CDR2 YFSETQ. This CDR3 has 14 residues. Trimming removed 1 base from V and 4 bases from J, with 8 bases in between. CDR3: CASSLKGGTGELFF. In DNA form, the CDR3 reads TGCGCCAGCAGCTTGAAAGGGGGCACCGGGGAGCTGTTTTTT.

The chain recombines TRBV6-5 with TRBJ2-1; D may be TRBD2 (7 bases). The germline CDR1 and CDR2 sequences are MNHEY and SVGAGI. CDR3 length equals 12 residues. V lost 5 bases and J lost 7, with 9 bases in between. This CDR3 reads CASSRGANEQFF. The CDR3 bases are TGTGCCAGCAGTCGGGGGGCGAATGAGCAGTTCTTC.

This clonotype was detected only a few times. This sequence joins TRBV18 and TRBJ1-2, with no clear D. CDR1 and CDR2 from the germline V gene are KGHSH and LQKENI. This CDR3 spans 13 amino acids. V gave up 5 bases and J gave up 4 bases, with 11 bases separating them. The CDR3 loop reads CASSSGDFYGYTF. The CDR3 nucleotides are TGTGCCAGCTCATCCGGCGACTTCTATGGCTACACCTTC.

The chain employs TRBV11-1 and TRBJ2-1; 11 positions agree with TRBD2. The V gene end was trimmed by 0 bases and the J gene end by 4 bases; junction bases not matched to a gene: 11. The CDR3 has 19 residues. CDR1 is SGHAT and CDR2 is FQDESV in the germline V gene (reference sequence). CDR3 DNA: TGTGCCAGCAGCTTAGCGCCCCAACCGGGACTAGCGGCGTACAATGAGCAGTTCTTC. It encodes CASSLAPQPGLAAYNEQFF.

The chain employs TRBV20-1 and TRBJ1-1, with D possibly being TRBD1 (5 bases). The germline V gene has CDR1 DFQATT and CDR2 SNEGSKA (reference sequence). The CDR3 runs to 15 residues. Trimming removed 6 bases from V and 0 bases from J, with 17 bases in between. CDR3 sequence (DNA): TGCAGTGCCCTGTATGGGGGGTTCATGAACACTGAAGCTTTCTTT. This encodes CSALYGGFMNTEAFF.

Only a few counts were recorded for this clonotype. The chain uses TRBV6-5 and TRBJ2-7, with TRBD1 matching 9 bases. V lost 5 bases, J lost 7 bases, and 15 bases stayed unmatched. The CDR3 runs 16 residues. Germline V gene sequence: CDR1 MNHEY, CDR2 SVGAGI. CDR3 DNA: TGTGCCAGCAGTCGAGGTACCGGGACAGGGTGGGGTGAGCAGTACTTC. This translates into CASSRGTGTGWGEQYF.

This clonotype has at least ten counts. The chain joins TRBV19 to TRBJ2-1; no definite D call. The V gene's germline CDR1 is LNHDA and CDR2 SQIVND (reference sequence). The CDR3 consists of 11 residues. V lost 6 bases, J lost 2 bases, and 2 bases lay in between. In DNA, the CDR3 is TGTGCCAGTAGCACCTACAATGAGCAGTTCTTC. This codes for CASSTYNEQFF. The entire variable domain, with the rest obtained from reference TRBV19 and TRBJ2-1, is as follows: DGGITQSPKYLFRKEGQNVTLSCEQNLNHDAMYWYRQDPGQGLRLIYYSQIVNDFQKGDIAEGYSVSREKKESFPLTVTSAQKNPTAFYLCASSTYNEQFFGPGTRLTVL.